This is a list of T cell receptor beta chains from one sample in a study of blood T cell repertoires in COVID-19. The protocol was immunoSEQ multiplex PCR, while the TCRdb copy is restricted to in-frame clones and leaves out a portion. The sample includes 200,000 to 250,000 clones, about four fifths of them seen just once. Material for sequencing was peripheral blood. Receptors were obtained from a woman of 80 years or more with acute or convalescent COVID-19. Each CDR3 is given with its conserved first and last residue.

v_call cdr3_aa
TRBV3-1/TRBV3-2 CASSHGQGGGQPQHF
TRBV7-9 CASSLDGTSLSEQFF
TRBV6-5 CASSYYGRKTEAFF
TRBV18 CASSPLQETQYF
TRBV6-2/TRBV6-3 CASSYSTLSGAGGELFF
TRBV7-2 CASSLGLRGIYEQYF
TRBV5-6 CASSLFTGSYTGELFF
TRBV10-3 CAIKGQSSSYEQYF
TRBV2 CASREGLAGGPETQYF
TRBV7-2 CASSPDRGGNYGYTF
TRBV5-1 CASSLTTGANNEQFF
TRBV2 CASRDDRGRNTIYF
TRBV7-6 CASSLAGQGIYEQYF
TRBV19 CASTSTWGVRSSGNTIYF
TRBV19 CASSPRQNTEAFF
TRBV4-2 CASSQDGGLWEKLFF
TRBV7-6 CASSLKRGNNYGYTF
TRBV28 CASTPGGGIATNEKLFF